The next 5 T cell receptor beta chains were all read from a single sample in a study of blood T cells in healthy people across ages. Using a J-beta primer mix together with a sample-barcoded 5' primer, a second PCR was run for roughly 7 to 11 cycles. MiXCR, run by TCRdb on the 5' RACE reads, gives a single entry per CDR3 protein. The sample lists over 500,000 distinct CDR3 sequences, around 27% occurring once. These data also formed part of another study, on T cells of mothers and their children.

The sample was blood. These receptors were obtained from a boy aged 2-15 years in good health.

The V and J genes are TRBV20-1 and TRBJ2-5; 7 bases are a match to TRBD2. The last part of the DNA fits TRBJ2-1 better; the J call may be wrong. The CDR3 extends over 19 amino acids. Germline CDR1 reads DFQATT; CDR2 reads SNEGSKA (reference sequence). This chain's CDR3 is CSARARQFLGRDSPNEQFF. The CDR3 nucleotides read TGCAGTGCCCGAGCTCGTCAATTTTTGGGGAGGGATTCTCCCAATGAGCAGTTCTTC.

This clonotype was picked up a small number of times. DNA for the CDR3: TGTGCCAGCAGCTGGCGCCCCGTTGGAGATACGCAGTATTTT. Encoded protein: CASSWRPVGDTQYF. This rearrangement joins TRBV7-8 to TRBJ2-3; D not certain. Germline-derived CDR1 and CDR2 are SGHVS and FQNEAQ. The CDR3 loop spans 14 amino acids. V lost 4 bases and J lost 5, with 13 bases in between.

The chain recombines TRBV2 with TRBJ1-1; D is undetermined. The length of the CDR3 is 14 residues. Between the trimmed V and J ends, which lost 0 bases and 0 bases, there was a span of 5 bases. The germline gives CDR1 SNHLY, CDR2 FYNNEI. The CDR3 coding sequence is TGTGCCAGCAGTGAAGCGCAGGTGAACACTGAAGCTTTCTTT. This encodes CASSEAQVNTEAFF.

The chain carries TRBV6-5 and TRBJ1-1, with D possibly being TRBD1 (5 bases). From germline, CDR1 is MNHEY and CDR2 SVGAGI. V was pared by 5 bases and J by 10 bases, with 14 bases between. The CDR3 is 12 amino acids. The CDR3 region has the DNA TGTGCCAGCAGTCCTAGGGGTCTCGGAGCTTTCTTT. It yields the protein CASSPRGLGAFF.

V is TRBV9 and J is TRBJ2-2, with TRBD2 matching 9 bases. J lost 1 base, V lost 1 base, and 2 bases had no gene match. The germline V gene has CDR1 SGDLS and CDR2 YYNGEE. This CDR3 contains 16 residues. CDR3 DNA sequence: TGTGCCAGCAGCGTAAAAGCGGGGGGGAACACCGGGGAGCTGTTTTTT. It yields the protein CASSVKAGGNTGELFF.